Each of the 5 T cell receptor beta chains below was sequenced from the same sample in a study of cytomegalovirus exposure and HLA in healthy donors. PCR amplification relied on 60 Vbeta primers (plus 13 Jbeta primers). Assay: immunoSEQ multiplex PCR; the TCRdb copy retains only in-frame clones and omits some. The sample lists about 160,000 clones, 81% occurring once. Source material: PBMCs. The receptors stem from a man aged 50-59 years in good health and CMV-seropositive.

The V gene is TRBV4-2, the J gene TRBJ2-7; 7 nucleotides agree with TRBD2. The CDR3 extends over 12 amino acids. CDR1 and CDR2 from the germline V gene are LGHNA and YNFKEQ. The junction had 2 bases not matched to a gene; V was cut back by 3 bases and J by 6 bases. The CDR3 nucleotides are TGTGCCAGCAGCCAGGGGGGGAGCGAGCAGTACTTC. This encodes CASSQGGSEQYF.

The J gene is TRBJ2-7, the V gene TRBV18, with 7 nucleotides matching TRBD1. Unmatched junction bases numbered 4, after V lost 5 bases and J lost 0 bases. Germline V gene data show CDR1 as KGHSH and CDR2 as LQKENI. This CDR3 spans 14 amino acids. DNA for the CDR3: TGTGCCAGCTCAGGAGGACAGGCCTCCTACGAGCAGTACTTC. Protein product: CASSGGQASYEQYF.

This CDR3 reads CASSYRGKADTQYF. The CDR3 DNA sequence: TGTGCCAGCAGTTACAGGGGTAAAGCAGATACGCAGTATTTT. This sequence joins TRBV6-5 and TRBJ2-3, with D tentatively TRBD1 (5 bases). The germline gives CDR1 MNHEY, CDR2 SVGAGI. The CDR3 totals 14 residues. The V end was cut by 2 bases, the J end by 4 bases, with 10 bases between.

The chain has TRBV9 and TRBJ1-5; TRBD1 aligns across 10 bases. Germline trimming cut 5 bases from V and 6 bases from J; bases unmatched to any gene: 5. This CDR3 region has 14 residues. Germline V CDR1 and CDR2: SGDLS, YYNGEE. Written as DNA, the CDR3 is TGTGCCAGCAGTCGACAGGGGGCGGCTCAGCCCCAGCATTTT. It specifies CASSRQGAAQPQHF. Full variable domain (rest looked up from reference TRBV9 and TRBJ1-5): DSGVTQTPKHLITATGQRVTLRCSPRSGDLSVYWYQQSLDQGLQFLIQYYNGEERAKGNILERFSAQQFPDLHSELNLSSLELGDSALYFCASSRQGAAQPQHFGDGTRLSIL.

The chain carries TRBV15 and TRBJ2-2; tentatively, D is TRBD1 (5 bases). Germline CDR1 reads LNHNV; CDR2 reads YYDKDF (reference sequence). This CDR3 contains 13 residues. V was trimmed by 11 bases and J by 3 bases, leaving 13 bases between them. CDR3 coding DNA: TGTGCCTCAGCAGGGCAGTACACCGGGGAGCTGTTTTTT. It is translated as CASAGQYTGELFF. Drawing the rest from reference TRBV15 and TRBJ2-2, the complete variable domain is DAMVIQNPRYQVTQFGKPVTLSCSQTLNHNVMYWYQQKSSQAPKLLFHYYDKDFNNEADTPDNFQSRRPNTSFCFLDIRSPGLGDTAMYLCASAGQYTGELFFGEGSRLTVL.